This T cell receptor (beta chain) was captured by sequencing in a study of regulatory T cells in long-lasting Graves disease. This clonotype was seen ten or more times. The time point here: newly diagnosed GD, antithyroid drugs for less than 3 months. PBMC-extracted RNA yielded the TCR library. Researchers made TCR beta libraries by using iRepertoire HTBI primers and running Arm-PCR on CDR3 regions. Each CDR3 protein gets one entry after TCRdb re-called the multiplex PCR reads with MiXCR. This sample has roughly 560,000 distinct CDR3 sequences; approximately 12% occur once, and the top ten carry around 9.3%. This CDR3 has 15 residues. V lost 8 bases and J lost 2, with 18 bases in between. Germline values: CDR1 MDHEN, CDR2 SYDVKM. Separately, the same data were catalogued under a study of T cells in Graves' hyperthyroidism and ophthalmopathy.

This material consisted of peripheral blood mononuclear cells (PBMCs), taken at new diagnosis, from a patient treated with antithyroid drugs. This receptor was taken from a woman in her 30s with Graves disease. The V call is TRBV28, the J call TRBJ1-2; D may be TRBD1 (5 bases). The CDR3 nucleotides read TGTGCCAGCGGTGGCCCCGGGACTTTGAACTATGGCTACACCTTC. It codes for CASGGPGTLNYGYTF.